This T cell receptor (beta chain) was captured in a study of blood T cell repertoires in COVID-19. Study-wide background: Recovered Cohort 3 donors showed two negative PCRs, clearance, or symptom resolution. Sources were T cells, B-cell-depleted T cells, or PBMCs; the material itself was cDNA or gDNA.

TCRdb's copy holds only in-frame clones and misses some; the assay was immunoSEQ multiplex PCR. The table has fewer than 250,000 clones, around 87% seen once. This study enrolled people aged about 18 to 95 from around 25 US geographic areas. Source material: PBMCs or T cells enriched from blood (not recorded which). The sequence came from a woman aged 40-49 years in a cohort exposed to, infected with or recovered from COVID-19 (not recorded which).

In nucleotides, the CDR3 is TGTGCCAGCAGCTGGGGACTAGCGGCCTTCAACCAAGAGACCCAGTACTTC. Translated, it gives CASSWGLAAFNQETQYF. The J gene is TRBJ2-5, the V gene TRBV5-4; TRBD2 aligns across 11 bases. From germline, CDR1 is SGHNT and CDR2 YYREEE (reference sequence). Trimming cost V 3 bases and J 0 bases; bases outside gene matches: 7. This CDR3 contains 17 residues.